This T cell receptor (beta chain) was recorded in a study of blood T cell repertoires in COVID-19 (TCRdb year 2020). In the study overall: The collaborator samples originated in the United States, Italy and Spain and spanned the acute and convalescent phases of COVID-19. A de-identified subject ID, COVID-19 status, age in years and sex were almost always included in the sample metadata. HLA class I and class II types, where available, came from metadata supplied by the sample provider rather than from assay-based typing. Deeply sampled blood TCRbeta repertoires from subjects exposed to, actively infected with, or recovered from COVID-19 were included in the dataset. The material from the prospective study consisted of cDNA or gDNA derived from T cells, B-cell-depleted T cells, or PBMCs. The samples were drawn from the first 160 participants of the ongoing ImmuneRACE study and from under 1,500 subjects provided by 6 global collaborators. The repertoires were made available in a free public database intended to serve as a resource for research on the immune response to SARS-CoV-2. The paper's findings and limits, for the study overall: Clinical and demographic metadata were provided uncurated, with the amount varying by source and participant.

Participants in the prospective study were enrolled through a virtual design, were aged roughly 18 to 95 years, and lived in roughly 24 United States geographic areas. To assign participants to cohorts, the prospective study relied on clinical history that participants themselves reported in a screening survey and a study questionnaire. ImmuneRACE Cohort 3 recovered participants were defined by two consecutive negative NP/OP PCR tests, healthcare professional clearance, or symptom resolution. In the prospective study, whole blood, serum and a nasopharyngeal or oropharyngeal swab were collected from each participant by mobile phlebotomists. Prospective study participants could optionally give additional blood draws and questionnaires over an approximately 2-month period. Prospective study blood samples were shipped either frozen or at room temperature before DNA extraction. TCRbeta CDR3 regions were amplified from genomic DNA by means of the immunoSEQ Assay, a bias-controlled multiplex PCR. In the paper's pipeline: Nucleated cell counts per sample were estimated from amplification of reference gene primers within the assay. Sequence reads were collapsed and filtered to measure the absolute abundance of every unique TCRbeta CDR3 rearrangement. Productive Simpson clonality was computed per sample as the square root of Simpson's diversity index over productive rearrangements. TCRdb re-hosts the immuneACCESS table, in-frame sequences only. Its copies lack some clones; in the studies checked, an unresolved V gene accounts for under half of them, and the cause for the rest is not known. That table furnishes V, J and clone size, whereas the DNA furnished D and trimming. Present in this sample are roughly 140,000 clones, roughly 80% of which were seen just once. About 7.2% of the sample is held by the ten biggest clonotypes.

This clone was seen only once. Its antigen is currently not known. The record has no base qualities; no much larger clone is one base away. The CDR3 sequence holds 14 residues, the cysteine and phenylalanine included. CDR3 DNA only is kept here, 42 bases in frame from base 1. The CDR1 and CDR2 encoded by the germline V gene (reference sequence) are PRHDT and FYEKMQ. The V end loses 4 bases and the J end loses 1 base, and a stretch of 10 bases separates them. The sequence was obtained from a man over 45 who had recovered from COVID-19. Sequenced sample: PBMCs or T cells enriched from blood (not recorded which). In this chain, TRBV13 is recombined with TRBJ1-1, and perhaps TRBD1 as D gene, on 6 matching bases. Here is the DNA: TGTGCCAGCAGCTCCCGACAGGAGAACACTGAAGCTTTCTTT. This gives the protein CASSSRQENTEAFF.